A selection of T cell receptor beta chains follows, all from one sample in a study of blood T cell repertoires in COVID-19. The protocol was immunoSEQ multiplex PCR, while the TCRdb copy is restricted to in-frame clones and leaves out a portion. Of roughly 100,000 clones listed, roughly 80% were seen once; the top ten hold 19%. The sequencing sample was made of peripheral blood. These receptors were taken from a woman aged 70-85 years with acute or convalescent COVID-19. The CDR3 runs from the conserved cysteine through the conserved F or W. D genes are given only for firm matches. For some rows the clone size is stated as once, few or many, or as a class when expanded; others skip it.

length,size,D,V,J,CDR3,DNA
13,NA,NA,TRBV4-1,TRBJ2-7,CASSLRQAYEQYF,TGCGCCAGCAGCCTTCGTCAGGCCTACGAGCAGTACTTC
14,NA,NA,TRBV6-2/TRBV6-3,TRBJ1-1,CASSVGDGGTEAFF,TGTGCCAGCAGTGTAGGGGACGGGGGGACTGAAGCTTTCTTT
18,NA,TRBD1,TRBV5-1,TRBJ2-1,CASSLTYTGTGVYNEQFF,TGCGCCAGCAGCTTGACGTACACCGGGACAGGGGTCTACAATGAGCAGTTCTTC
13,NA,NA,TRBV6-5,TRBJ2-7,CASSPPGVGEQYF,TGTGCCAGCAGTCCCCCCGGGGTAGGCGAGCAGTACTTC
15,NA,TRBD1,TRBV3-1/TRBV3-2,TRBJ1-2,CASSQEGLQGYGYTF,TGTGCCAGCAGCCAAGAAGGTCTACAGGGGTATGGCTACACCTTC
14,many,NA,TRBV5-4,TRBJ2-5,CASSLVGGQETQYF,TGTGCCAGCAGCTTGGTGGGGGGCCAAGAGACCCAGTACTTC
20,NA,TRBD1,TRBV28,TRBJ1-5,CASRPLAGTARVSGNQPQHF,TGTGCCAGCAGGCCATTAGCGGGGACAGCAAGGGTTTCGGGCAATCAGCCCCAGCATTTT
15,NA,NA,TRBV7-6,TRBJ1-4,CASSLDPGTNEKLFF,TGTGCCAGCAGCTTAGACCCGGGGACTAATGAAAAACTGTTTTTT
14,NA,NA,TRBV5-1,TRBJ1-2,CASSLAGVEGGYTF,TGCGCCAGCAGCTTGGCCGGAGTTGAGGGTGGCTACACCTTC
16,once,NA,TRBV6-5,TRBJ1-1,CASSYSLGTQNTEAFF,TGTGCCAGCAGTTATTCCCTCGGGACACAGAACACTGAAGCTTTCTTT
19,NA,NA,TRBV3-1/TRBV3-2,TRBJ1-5,CASSQGLGGGANSNQPQHF,TGTGCCAGCAGCCAAGGCCTCGGAGGAGGGGCCAATAGCAATCAGCCCCAGCATTTT